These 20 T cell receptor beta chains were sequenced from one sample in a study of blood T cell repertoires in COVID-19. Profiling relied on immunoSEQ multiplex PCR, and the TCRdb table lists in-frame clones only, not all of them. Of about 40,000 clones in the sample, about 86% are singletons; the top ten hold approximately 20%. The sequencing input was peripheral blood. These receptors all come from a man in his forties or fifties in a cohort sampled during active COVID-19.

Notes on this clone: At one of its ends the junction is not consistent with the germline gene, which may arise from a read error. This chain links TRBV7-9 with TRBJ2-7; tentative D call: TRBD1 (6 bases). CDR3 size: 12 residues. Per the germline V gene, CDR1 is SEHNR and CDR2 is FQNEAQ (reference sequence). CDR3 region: CASSQDRIHTRF. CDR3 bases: TGTGCCAGCAGCCAGGACAGAATACACACCCGCTTC.

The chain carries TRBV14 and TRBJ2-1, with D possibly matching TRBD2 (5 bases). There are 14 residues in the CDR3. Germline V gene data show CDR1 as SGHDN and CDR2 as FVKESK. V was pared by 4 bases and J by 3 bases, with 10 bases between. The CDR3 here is CASSPEADYNEQFF. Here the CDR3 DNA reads TGTGCCAGCAGCCCGGAGGCCGACTACAATGAGCAGTTCTTC.

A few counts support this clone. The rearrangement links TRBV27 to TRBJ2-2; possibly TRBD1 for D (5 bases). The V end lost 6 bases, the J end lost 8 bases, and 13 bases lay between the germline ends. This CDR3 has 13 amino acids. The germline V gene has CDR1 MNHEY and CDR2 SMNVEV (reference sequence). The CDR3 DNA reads TGTGCCAGCAGGGACGCAGGGCAAGGGGAGCTGTTTTTT. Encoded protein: CASRDAGQGELFF.

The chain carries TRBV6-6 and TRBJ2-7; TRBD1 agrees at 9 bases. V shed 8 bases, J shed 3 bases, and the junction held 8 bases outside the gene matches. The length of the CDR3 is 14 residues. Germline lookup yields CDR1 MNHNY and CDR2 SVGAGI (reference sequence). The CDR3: CASHGGQGNYEQYV. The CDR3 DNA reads TGTGCCAGCCATGGGGGACAGGGAAACTACGAGCAGTACGTC.

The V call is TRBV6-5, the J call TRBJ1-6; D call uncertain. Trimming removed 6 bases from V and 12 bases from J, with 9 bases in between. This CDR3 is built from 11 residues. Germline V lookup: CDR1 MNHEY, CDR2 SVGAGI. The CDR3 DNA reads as TGTGCCAGCAGGGAGGGCCGACCCCTCCACTTT. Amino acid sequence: CASREGRPLHF.

CDR3 amino acids: CSVEGVTSGTVDTQYF. For the CDR3, the DNA is TGCAGCGTTGAGGGGGTGACTAGCGGCACCGTGGATACGCAGTATTTT. This chain connects TRBV29-1 to TRBJ2-3; TRBD2 matches at 9 bases. Germline assignment: CDR1 SQVTM and CDR2 ANQGSEA. J gave up 6 bases and V 3 bases, and 13 bases lay outside the gene matches. The CDR3 loop spans 16 amino acids.

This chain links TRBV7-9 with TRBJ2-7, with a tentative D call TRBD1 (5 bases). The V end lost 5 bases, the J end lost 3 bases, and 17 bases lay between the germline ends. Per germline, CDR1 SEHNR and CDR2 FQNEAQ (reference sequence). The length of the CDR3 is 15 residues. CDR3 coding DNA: TGTGCCAGCAGCCTCCAGGGTACCAGTTTCTACGAGCAGTACTTC. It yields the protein CASSLQGTSFYEQYF. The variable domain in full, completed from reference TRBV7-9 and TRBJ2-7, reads DTGVSQNPRHKITKRGQNVTFRCDPISEHNRLYWYRQTLGQGPEFLTYFQNEAQLEKSRLLSDRFSAERPKGSFSTLEIQRTEQGDSAMYLCASSLQGTSFYEQYFGPGTRLTVT.

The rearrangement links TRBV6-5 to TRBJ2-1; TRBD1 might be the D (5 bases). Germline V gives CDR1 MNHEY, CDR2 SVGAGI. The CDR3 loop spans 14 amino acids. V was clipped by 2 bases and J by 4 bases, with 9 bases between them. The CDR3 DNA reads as TGTGCCAGCAGTTACAGGGGCGATTACAATGAGCAGTTCTTC. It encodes CASSYRGDYNEQFF.

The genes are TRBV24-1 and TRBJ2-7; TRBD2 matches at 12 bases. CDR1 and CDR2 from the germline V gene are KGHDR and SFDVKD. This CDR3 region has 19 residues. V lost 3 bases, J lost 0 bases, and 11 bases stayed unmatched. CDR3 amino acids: CATSDQTSGRCPLSYEQYV. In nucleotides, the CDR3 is TGTGCCACCAGTGATCAGACTAGCGGGAGATGCCCCCTCTCCTACGAGCAGTACGTC.

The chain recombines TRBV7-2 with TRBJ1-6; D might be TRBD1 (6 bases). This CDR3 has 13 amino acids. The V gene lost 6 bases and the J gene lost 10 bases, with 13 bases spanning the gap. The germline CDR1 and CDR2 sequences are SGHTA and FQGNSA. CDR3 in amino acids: CASRRGGRSPLHF. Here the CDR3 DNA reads TGTGCCAGCAGGAGGGGGGGCAGATCACCCCTCCACTTT. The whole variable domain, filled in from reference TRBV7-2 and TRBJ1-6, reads GAGVSQSPSNKVTEKGKDVELRCDPISGHTALYWYRQSLGQGLEFLIYFQGNSAPDKSGLPSDRFSAERTGGSVSTLTIQRTQQEDSAVYLCASRRGGRSPLHFGNGTRLTVT.

CDR3: CSAQGGYEQYV. CDR3 nucleotide sequence: TGCAGTGCCCAGGGGGGCTACGAGCAGTACGTC. The chain uses TRBV20-1 and TRBJ2-7, with TRBD1 as a possible D gene (7 bases). V gave up 6 bases and J gave up 3 bases, with 9 bases separating them. The CDR3 runs to 11 residues. From germline, CDR1 is DFQATT and CDR2 SNEGSKA (reference sequence).

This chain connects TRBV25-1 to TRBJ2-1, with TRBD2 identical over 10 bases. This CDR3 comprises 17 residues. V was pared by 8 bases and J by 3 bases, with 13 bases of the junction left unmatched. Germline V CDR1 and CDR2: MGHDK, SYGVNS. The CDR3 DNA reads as TGTGCCAGCGGGCCTCCCGGCCTAGCGGGAGACTACAATGAGCAGTTCTTC. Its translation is CASGPPGLAGDYNEQFF. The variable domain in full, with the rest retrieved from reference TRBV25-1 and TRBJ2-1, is EADIYQTPRYLVIGTGKKITLECSQTMGHDKMYWYQQDPGMELHLIHYSYGVNSTEKGDLSSESTVSRIRTEHFPLTLESARPSHTSQYLCASGPPGLAGDYNEQFFGPGTRLTVL.

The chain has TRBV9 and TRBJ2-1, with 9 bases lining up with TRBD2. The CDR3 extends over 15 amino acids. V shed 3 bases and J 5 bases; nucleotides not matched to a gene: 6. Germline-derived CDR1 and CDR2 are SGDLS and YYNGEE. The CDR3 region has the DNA TGTGCCAGCAGCGCCACTAGCGGGCCCAACAATGAGCAGTTCTTC. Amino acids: CASSATSGPNNEQFF.

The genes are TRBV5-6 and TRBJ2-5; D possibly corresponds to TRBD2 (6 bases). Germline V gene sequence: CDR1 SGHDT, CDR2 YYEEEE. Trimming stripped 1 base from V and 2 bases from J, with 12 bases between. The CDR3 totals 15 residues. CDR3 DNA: TGTGCCAGCAGCTTGTCGGGGGTCATTCAAGAGACCCAGTACTTC. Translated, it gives CASSLSGVIQETQYF.

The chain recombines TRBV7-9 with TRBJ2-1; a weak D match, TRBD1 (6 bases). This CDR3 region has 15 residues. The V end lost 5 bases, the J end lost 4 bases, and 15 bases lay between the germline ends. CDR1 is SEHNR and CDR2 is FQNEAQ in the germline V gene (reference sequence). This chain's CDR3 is CASSVDRNIYNEQFF. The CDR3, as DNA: TGTGCCAGCAGCGTCGACAGGAACATTTACAATGAGCAGTTCTTC.

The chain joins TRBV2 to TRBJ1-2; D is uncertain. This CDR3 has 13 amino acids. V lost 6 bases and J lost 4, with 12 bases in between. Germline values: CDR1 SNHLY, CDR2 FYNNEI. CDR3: CASREQRGYGYTF. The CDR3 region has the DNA TGTGCCAGCAGAGAACAGCGGGGCTATGGCTACACCTTC.

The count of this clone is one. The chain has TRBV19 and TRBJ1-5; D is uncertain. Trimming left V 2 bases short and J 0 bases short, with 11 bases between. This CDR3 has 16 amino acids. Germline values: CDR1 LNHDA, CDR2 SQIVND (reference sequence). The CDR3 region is CASSIRSTDSNQPQHF. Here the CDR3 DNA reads TGTGCCAGTAGTATAAGATCCACTGATAGCAATCAGCCCCAGCATTTT.

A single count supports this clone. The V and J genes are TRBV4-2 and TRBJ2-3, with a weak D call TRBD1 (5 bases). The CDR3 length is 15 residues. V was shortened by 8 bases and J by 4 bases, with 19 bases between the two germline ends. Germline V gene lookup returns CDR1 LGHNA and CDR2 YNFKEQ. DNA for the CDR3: TGTGCCAGCGGATTTGGACAAGCAGCTTCAGATACGCAGTATTTT. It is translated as CASGFGQAASDTQYF.

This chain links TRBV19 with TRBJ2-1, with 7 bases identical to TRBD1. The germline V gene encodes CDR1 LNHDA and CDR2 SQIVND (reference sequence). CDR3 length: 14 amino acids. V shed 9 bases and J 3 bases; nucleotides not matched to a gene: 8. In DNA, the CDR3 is TGTGCCAGCGCAATCGGACAGGACTACAATGAGCAGTTCTTC. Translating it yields CASAIGQDYNEQFF. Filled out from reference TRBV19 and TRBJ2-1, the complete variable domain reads DGGITQSPKYLFRKEGQNVTLSCEQNLNHDAMYWYRQDPGQGLRLIYYSQIVNDFQKGDIAEGYSVSREKKESFPLTVTSAQKNPTAFYLCASAIGQDYNEQFFGPGTRLTVL.

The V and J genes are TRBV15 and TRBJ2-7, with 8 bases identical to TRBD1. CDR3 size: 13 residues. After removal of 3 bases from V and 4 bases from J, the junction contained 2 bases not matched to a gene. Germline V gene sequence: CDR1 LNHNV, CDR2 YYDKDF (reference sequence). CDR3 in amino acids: CATSRRTGYEQYV. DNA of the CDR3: TGTGCCACCAGCAGGCGGACAGGGTACGAGCAGTACGTC.